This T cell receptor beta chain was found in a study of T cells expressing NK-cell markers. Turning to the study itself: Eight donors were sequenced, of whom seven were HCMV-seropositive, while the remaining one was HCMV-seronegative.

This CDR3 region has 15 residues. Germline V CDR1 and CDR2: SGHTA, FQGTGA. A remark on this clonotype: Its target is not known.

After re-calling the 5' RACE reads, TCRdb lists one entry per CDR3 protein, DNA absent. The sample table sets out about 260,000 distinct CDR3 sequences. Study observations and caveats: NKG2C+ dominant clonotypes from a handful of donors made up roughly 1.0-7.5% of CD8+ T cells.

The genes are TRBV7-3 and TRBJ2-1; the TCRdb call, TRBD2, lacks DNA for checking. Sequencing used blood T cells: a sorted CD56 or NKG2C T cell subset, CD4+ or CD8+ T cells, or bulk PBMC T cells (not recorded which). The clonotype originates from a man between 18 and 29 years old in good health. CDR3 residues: CASSLSSVALDEQFF. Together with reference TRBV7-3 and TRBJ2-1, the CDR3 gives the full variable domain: GAGVSQTPSNKVTEKGKYVELRCDPISGHTALYWYRQSLGQGPEFLIYFQGTGAADDSGLPNDRFFAVRPEGSVSTLKIQRTERGDSAVYLCASSLSSVALDEQFFGPGTRLTVL.